The 27 T cell receptor beta chains presented below share a single source sample, sequenced in a study. TCRdb re-derived calls from the 5' RACE reads in MiXCR, one entry per CDR3 protein. The sample has thousands of distinct CDR3 sequences, about 71% seen once. Sequencing input: naive CD4+ T cells sorted from blood. Subset specified: naive CD4+ T cells, CD4+CD45RA+CD25-. These receptors originate from a female donor with breast cancer.

The chain carries TRBV3-1 and TRBJ2-2; 13 bases are shared with TRBD2. Germline CDR1 LGHDT, CDR2 YNNKEL (reference sequence). Trimming at V came to 0 bases and at J to 6 bases, leaving 7 bases not matched to a gene. The CDR3 is 18 residues long. The CDR3 DNA sequence: TGTGCCAGCAGCCAAGATAGCTGGGGACTAGCGGGATCCGGGGAGCTGTTTTTT. Amino acid sequence: CASSQDSWGLAGSGELFF. The full variable domain, completed using reference TRBV3-1 and TRBJ2-2, is DTAVSQTPKYLVTQMGNDKSIKCEQNLGHDTMYWYKQDSKKFLKIMFSYNNKELIINETVPNRFSPKSPDKAHLNLHINSLELGDSAVYFCASSQDSWGLAGSGELFFGEGSRLTVL.

This clonotype was seen only once. This chain links TRBV5-1 with TRBJ2-7; 9 bases fit TRBD1. Germline loops: CDR1 SGHRS, CDR2 YFSETQ. The CDR3 covers 14 residues. V lost 4 bases to trimming and J lost 3 bases; unmatched junction nucleotides: 5. CDR3 sequence (DNA): TGCGCCAGCAGCAGGGGACAGGGAATCTACGAGCAGTACTTC. Encoded protein: CASSRGQGIYEQYF.

This clonotype was seen once. This rearrangement joins TRBV6-6 to TRBJ1-2, with no clear D. CDR1 MNHNY and CDR2 SVGAGI come from the germline V gene (reference sequence). The length of the CDR3 is 13 residues. Deletions cut 8 bases from V and 3 bases from J, with 13 bases between. The CDR3 loop is CASSIGSDYGYTF. The CDR3 DNA is TGTGCCAGCTCAATAGGGAGCGACTATGGCTACACCTTC.

The J gene is TRBJ2-2, the V gene TRBV7-2, with D perhaps TRBD1 or TRBD2 (5 bases each). Germline CDR1 SGHTA, CDR2 FQGNSA. The CDR3 spans 16 residues. The V end lost 2 bases, the J end lost 0 bases, and 10 bases lay between the germline ends. The CDR3 region is CASSLFGAPNTGELFF. As DNA, the CDR3 is TGTGCCAGCAGCTTATTCGGGGCTCCGAACACCGGGGAGCTGTTTTTT.

This clonotype was recorded once. The V gene is TRBV20-1, the J gene TRBJ1-2; D is ambiguous. V dropped 5 bases and J dropped 2 bases, with 12 bases sitting between them. The CDR3 contains 13 residues. Germline-derived CDR1 and CDR2 are DFQATT and SNEGSKA (reference sequence). CDR3 nucleotides: TGCAGTGCTCGAGTGGAGGTGAACTATGGCTACACCTTC. This translates into CSARVEVNYGYTF.

The chain is built from TRBV5-1 and TRBJ2-5; the match to TRBD2 covers 12 bases. Germline assignment: CDR1 SGHRS and CDR2 YFSETQ. After removal of 1 base from V and 3 bases from J, the junction contained 1 base not matched to a gene. The CDR3 covers 15 residues. The CDR3 DNA sequence: TGCGCCAGCAGCTTGAGACTAGCGGGGGAAGAGACCCAGTACTTC. Amino acids: CASSLRLAGEETQYF. The complete variable domain, with remaining parts taken from reference TRBV5-1 and TRBJ2-5, reads KAGVTQTPRYLIKTRGQQVTLSCSPISGHRSVSWYQQTPGQGLQFLFEYFSETQRNKGNFPGRFSGRQFSNSRSEMNVSTLELGDSALYLCASSLRLAGEETQYFGPGTRLLVL.

J is TRBJ1-6 and V is TRBV5-5, with a weak D call TRBD1 (5 bases). V lost 5 bases and J 9 bases, leaving 15 bases between the germline ends. The CDR3 runs 14 residues. Per germline, CDR1 SGHKS and CDR2 YYEKEE (reference sequence). The CDR3: CASSPGLVGSPLHF. In nucleotides, the CDR3 is TGTGCCAGCAGTCCGGGACTTGTAGGTTCACCCCTCCACTTT.

The gene calls are TRBV5-1 and TRBJ1-1; D is unclear. This CDR3 comprises 13 residues. Germline CDR1 is SGHRS and CDR2 is YFSETQ. Trimming removed 3 bases from V and 2 bases from J, with 8 bases in between. CDR3 amino acids: CASSSDPNTEAFF. The CDR3 DNA sequence: TGCGCCAGCAGCTCGGACCCAAACACTGAAGCTTTCTTT.

Of note for this clonotype: This sequence may be a read error, since a much larger clone differs from it by one base. The V call is TRBV4-2, the J call TRBJ1-1, with 8 positions matching TRBD1. CDR3 length equals 16 residues. V was clipped by 0 bases and J by 1 base; unmatched bases: 4. CDR1 and CDR2 from the germline V gene are LGHNA and YNFKEQ. The CDR3 loop is CASSQEGQATNTEAFF. The CDR3 nucleotides read TGTGCCAGCAGCCAAGAGGGACAGGCAACGAACACTGAAGCTTTCTTT.

This clonotype was recorded a few times. The CDR3 spells CSATAVLGDEQYF. CDR3 DNA sequence: TGCAGTGCTACGGCGGTCCTCGGCGACGAGCAGTACTTC. V gene TRBV20-1 combines with J gene TRBJ2-7, with D hard to call. This CDR3 is 13 amino acids long. Looked up from germline, CDR1 is DFQATT and CDR2 is SNEGSKA (reference sequence). V was pared by 4 bases and J by 5 bases, with 15 bases between.

This chain connects TRBV27 to TRBJ2-7; 7 bases are shared with TRBD1. This CDR3 has 14 amino acids. Unmatched junction bases numbered 7, after V lost 5 bases and J lost 3 bases. The germline gives CDR1 MNHEY, CDR2 SMNVEV (reference sequence). CDR3 residues: CASSPTGTYYEQYF. The CDR3 DNA sequence: TGTGCCAGCAGTCCGACAGGGACGTACTACGAGCAGTACTTC.

V gene TRBV10-1 combines with J gene TRBJ2-1, with 9 bases matching TRBD2. Unmatched junction bases numbered 15, after V lost 0 bases and J lost 6 bases. The germline V gene encodes CDR1 WNHNN and CDR2 SYGVQD (reference sequence). There are 19 residues in the CDR3. The CDR3 DNA is TGCGCCAGCAGTGAGTCAGGGCTAGCGGGGTCCTACTACTCCAATGAGCAGTTCTTC. Translating it yields CASSESGLAGSYYSNEQFF.

The chain carries TRBV9 and TRBJ2-7, with D tentatively TRBD2 (5 bases). CDR1 is SGDLS, CDR2 YYNGEE, per germline. V gave up 2 bases and J gave up 0 bases, with 9 bases separating them. This CDR3 comprises 14 residues. CDR3 sequence: CASSVTADSYEQYF. The DNA for the CDR3 is TGTGCCAGCAGCGTTACAGCGGACTCCTACGAGCAGTACTTC.

The table lists this clonotype with a count of one. The V gene is TRBV6-5, the J gene TRBJ2-1, with TRBD1 matching over 8 bases. CDR1 is MNHEY, CDR2 SVGAGI, per germline. Losses at the gene ends were 0 bases for V and 9 bases for J; bases not matched to a gene: 7. The CDR3 has 15 amino acids. The CDR3 nucleotides read TGTGCCAGCAGTTACTCGAGAGACAGGGGAGGTGAGCAGTTCTTC. Translated: CASSYSRDRGGEQFF.

The chain joins TRBV12-3 or TRBV12-4 to TRBJ2-1, with 7 nucleotides matching TRBD1. J lost 5 bases, V lost 4 bases, and 5 bases had no gene match. The CDR3 extends over 14 amino acids. This CDR3 reads CASSSQGDHNEQFF. The CDR3 bases are TGTGCCAGCAGTTCCCAGGGGGACCACAATGAGCAGTTCTTC.

The sample holds a few counts of this clonotype. V and J are TRBV20-1 and TRBJ1-6; D gene uncertain. There are 14 residues in the CDR3. Germline values: CDR1 DFQATT, CDR2 SNEGSKA (reference sequence). With 4 bases removed from V and 0 bases from J, the gap between germline ends came to 7 bases. This CDR3 is CSAMAPSYNSPLHF. CDR3 coding DNA: TGCAGTGCTATGGCCCCCTCCTATAATTCACCCCTCCACTTT.

The V gene is TRBV6-5, the J gene TRBJ1-3; D is uncertain. The V end lost 0 bases, the J end lost 5 bases, and 11 bases lay between the germline ends. Germline V gene lookup returns CDR1 MNHEY and CDR2 SVGAGI. The CDR3 totals 15 residues. CDR3 residues: CASSYSIKKRNTIYF. CDR3 coding DNA: TGTGCCAGCAGTTACTCGATAAAGAAGAGAAACACCATATATTTT.

The chain joins TRBV10-2 to TRBJ2-1; possibly TRBD2 for D (6 bases). Trimming left V 7 bases short and J 9 bases short, with 10 bases between. CDR1 is WSHSY and CDR2 is SAAADI in the germline V gene. The CDR3 extends over 11 amino acids. For the CDR3, the DNA is TGCGCCAGCACCATTAGCGGTGAGCAGTTCTTC. Its protein product is CASTISGEQFF.

In its sample, this clonotype is large. The V call is TRBV27, the J call TRBJ2-6; D not resolved. This CDR3 is 16 amino acids long. The V gene lost 6 bases and the J gene lost 0 bases, with 12 bases spanning the gap. The germline V gene encodes CDR1 MNHEY and CDR2 SMNVEV (reference sequence). This CDR3 is CASRHGRTSGANVLTF. DNA for the CDR3: TGTGCCAGCAGACACGGACGGACCTCTGGGGCCAACGTCCTGACTTTC. Using reference TRBV27 and TRBJ2-6 for the parts outside the CDR3, the full variable domain is EAQVTQNPRYLITVTGKKLTVTCSQNMNHEYMSWYRQDPGLGLRQIYYSMNVEVTDKGDVPEGYKVSRKEKRNFPLILESPSPNQTSLYFCASRHGRTSGANVLTFGAGSRLTVL.

The chain employs TRBV29-1 and TRBJ2-1, with a possible D match to TRBD1 (5 bases). Germline V gene sequence: CDR1 SQVTM, CDR2 ANQGSEA. The CDR3 sequence is 12 residues long. V lost 3 bases and J 6 bases, leaving 9 bases between the germline ends. The CDR3, as DNA: TGCAGCGTTGAGATGACAGCCAATGAGCAGTTCTTC. Protein: CSVEMTANEQFF.

This chain joins TRBV6-1 and TRBJ2-3; D is undetermined. Looked up from germline, CDR1 is MNHNS and CDR2 is SASEGT. The CDR3 runs to 13 residues. V shed 2 bases and J shed 6 bases, with 9 bases lying between them. Here the CDR3 reads CASSEPKVDTQYF. In DNA form, the CDR3 reads TGTGCCAGCAGTGAACCAAAAGTGGATACGCAGTATTTT.

V gene TRBV6-4 combines with J gene TRBJ2-1, with D maybe TRBD2 (5 bases). The V and J ends lost 4 bases and 0 bases respectively, with 16 bases between them. The length of the CDR3 is 17 residues. Germline V gives CDR1 MRHNA, CDR2 SNTAGT. The CDR3 nucleotides read TGTGCCAGCAGTGCGTCCCAGCGGAGCGCCTCCTACAATGAGCAGTTCTTC. This gives the protein CASSASQRSASYNEQFF.

This chain joins TRBV9 and TRBJ2-5; 7 bases map to TRBD1. The V and J ends lost 0 bases and 4 bases, in that order; junction bases with no gene match: 9. There are 16 residues in the CDR3. CDR1 SGDLS and CDR2 YYNGEE come from the germline V gene. CDR3 coding DNA: TGTGCCAGCAGCGTAGCTTCACAGGGGAAGGGAGAGACCCAGTACTTC. This translates into CASSVASQGKGETQYF.

This clonotype has only a few counts. The gene calls are TRBV5-1 and TRBJ1-2; 7 bases fit TRBD1. The CDR3 contains 15 residues. V gave up 5 bases and J gave up 2 bases; unmatched junction bases: 9. The germline V gene encodes CDR1 SGHRS and CDR2 YFSETQ. The DNA for the CDR3 is TGCGCCAGCAGAGATCTACCCAGGGGGAACTATGGCTACACCTTC. Translated: CASRDLPRGNYGYTF.

This clonotype was picked up a small number of times. The chain joins TRBV7-8 to TRBJ1-1; 10 nucleotides align to TRBD1. The CDR3 sequence is 17 residues long. The V gene end was trimmed by 4 bases and the J gene end by 1 base; junction bases not matched to a gene: 9. From germline, CDR1 is SGHVS and CDR2 FQNEAQ. The CDR3 is CASSSRDRGRPNTEAFF. The DNA for the CDR3 is TGTGCCAGCAGCTCACGGGACAGGGGACGGCCGAACACTGAAGCTTTCTTT.

This chain connects TRBV6-1 to TRBJ2-7, with 10 positions matching TRBD2. In germline, CDR1 is MNHNS, CDR2 SASEGT. This CDR3 spans 16 amino acids. The V gene end was trimmed by 6 bases and the J gene end by 3 bases; junction bases not matched to a gene: 11. CDR3 region: CASSDTSGTSVYEQYF. Here the CDR3 DNA reads TGTGCCAGCAGCGATACAAGCGGGACTAGCGTCTACGAGCAGTACTTC.

The rearrangement links TRBV9 to TRBJ1-2; 7 nucleotides match TRBD1. The CDR3 totals 13 residues. The trim removed 4 bases at V and 2 bases at J, leaving 2 bases unmatched. CDR1 SGDLS and CDR2 YYNGEE come from the germline V gene. The CDR3 loop reads CASSRGQNYGYTF. In nucleotides, the CDR3 is TGTGCCAGCAGCAGGGGACAGAACTATGGCTACACCTTC.